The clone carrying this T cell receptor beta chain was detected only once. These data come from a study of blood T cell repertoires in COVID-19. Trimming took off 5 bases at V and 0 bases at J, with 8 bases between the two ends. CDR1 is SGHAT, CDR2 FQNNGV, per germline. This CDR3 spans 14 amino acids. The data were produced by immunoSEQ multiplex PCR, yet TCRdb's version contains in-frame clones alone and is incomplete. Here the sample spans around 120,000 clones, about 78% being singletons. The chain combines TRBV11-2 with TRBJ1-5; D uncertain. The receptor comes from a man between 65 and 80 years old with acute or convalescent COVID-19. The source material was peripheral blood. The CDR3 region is CASSLDYSNQPQHF. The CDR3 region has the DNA TGTGCCAGCAGCCTCGACTATAGCAATCAGCCCCAGCATTTT.